This T cell receptor (beta chain) stems from a study of shared clonotypes between healthy human individuals. On this clone itself: The antigen is not known.

Everyone who donated was a Caucasian adult who lived in Nashville, Tennessee. Study-level findings and limits: Relative to memory subsets, naive subsets generally showed larger estimated richness. Shared across several donors were roughly 4.8% of the naive CD4 clonotypes.

In replicate PCRs of sorted subsets, about 190 ng DNA, roughly 31,000 T cell genomes, was used. Generated by immunoSEQ multiplex PCR, the TCRdb table keeps only in-frame clones and is missing some. Here the sample spans 2 million to 2.5 million clones, approximately 94% being singletons. Germline CDR1 MNHNY, CDR2 SVGAGI (reference sequence). V was trimmed by 2 bases and J by 4 bases, leaving 16 bases between them. The CDR3 totals 16 residues. The sequencing sample was made of naive CD4+ T cells sorted from blood. The subset denotes: CD45RA+ positively selected. The receptor comes from a man between 18 and 35 years old in good health. The chain has TRBV6-6 and TRBJ2-3, with D perhaps assigned TRBD1 or TRBD2 (7 bases each). The CDR3 here is CASSYGEGARADTQYF. The CDR3 DNA follows: TGTGCCAGCAGTTACGGGGAGGGGGCGAGGGCAGATACGCAGTATTTT.